The present TCR beta chain was sequenced within a study of T cell clonotyping in hematopoietic cell transplantation. On the study more broadly: Cytoreduction preceded collection of pretransplant recipient samples. General study findings and limits: After transplant, recipient diversity fell while pathologically expanded clonotypes grew through day 180.

Germline V CDR1 and CDR2: GTSNPN, SVGIG (reference sequence). The CDR3 is made up of 19 amino acids. V shed 0 bases, J shed 6 bases, and the junction held 17 bases outside the gene matches. Points on this clone: Its antigen is unknown.

Clones were read by immunoSEQ multiplex PCR, and TCRdb kept only the in-frame ones, dropping some. In the table there are 29,000 or so clones, roughly 80% of which are singletons. Indicated time point: recipient sample about 28 days before transplant, after cytoreduction. This sequence was found in a woman in her twenties or thirties with chronic myeloid leukemia. Some clones in this sample may be carry-over from other donors' samples. The material sequenced was peripheral blood mononuclear cells, taken before stem cell transplant. This chain uses TRBV30 with TRBJ2-3; 11 positions agree with TRBD2. CDR3 DNA sequence: TGTGCCTGGAGTGTCGGGGTTAGCGGGGGGGTAGGTTGGTCCGATACGCAGTATTTT. Protein sequence: CAWSVGVSGGVGWSDTQYF.